This TCR beta chain originates from a study of blood T cell repertoires in COVID-19. As for the study in general: T cells, B-cell-depleted T cells, or PBMCs provided the cDNA or gDNA that served as material.

Repertoires were generated with immunoSEQ multiplex PCR, while TCRdb's copy carries only in-frame clones and drops some. Of 29,000 or so clones listed, about 91% were seen once; the top ten hold around 2.4%. The V end was cut by 6 bases, the J end by 8 bases, with 22 bases between. The CDR3 consists of 15 residues. Germline V gene sequence: CDR1 MNHNY, CDR2 SVGAGI (reference sequence). The sequenced material came from peripheral blood. The sequence was obtained from a man between 50 and 59 years old with active COVID-19. V usage is TRBV6-6 and J usage is TRBJ1-2, with D possibly TRBD1 on 5 matching bases. CDR3 sequence (DNA): TGTGCCAGCAGCCTGGCCGGGACTCCCACGAGGGGCTACACCTTC. Translation: CASSLAGTPTRGYTF.